The 31 T cell receptor beta chains in this list originate from one sample, sequenced in a study of identical twins. MiXCR was run by TCRdb on the 5' RACE reads, yielding one entry per CDR3 protein. The data contain 700,000 or so distinct CDR3 sequences, approximately 9% of them singletons. These sequences were also reported in another study, on yellow fever vaccine responses in identical twins.

The sequencing sample was made of PBMCs. These receptors originate from a young woman in good health.

The rearrangement links TRBV6-2 or TRBV6-3 to TRBJ1-5; D perhaps matches TRBD1 (5 bases). The germline gives CDR1 MNHEY, CDR2 SVGEGT. V shed 4 bases and J shed 4 bases, with 29 bases lying between them. The CDR3 spans 20 residues. CDR3 nucleotide sequence: TGTGCCAGCAGTTCCTTTCCGGGGGAAGGTGGAGTCCCCCTTAATCAGCCCCAGCATTTT. Translated, it gives CASSSFPGEGGVPLNQPQHF.

Only a few counts were recorded for this clonotype. The chain couples TRBV12-3 or TRBV12-4 to TRBJ2-2; D call uncertain. This CDR3 comprises 11 residues. Trimming removed 7 bases from V and 6 bases from J, with 6 bases in between. The CDR3 DNA sequence: TGTGCCAGCACCAAAGCCGGGGAGCTGTTTTTT. Its protein is CASTKAGELFF.

The chain has TRBV6-5 and TRBJ2-1; TRBD2 matches at 14 bases. Germline CDR1 MNHEY, CDR2 SVGAGI. The V and J ends lost 5 bases and 8 bases, in that order; junction bases with no gene match: 8. CDR3 length: 16 amino acids. As DNA, the CDR3 is TGTGCCAGCAGTAACACCGGGACTAGCGGGGGTGATGAGCAGTTCTTC. Translated: CASSNTGTSGGDEQFF.

The chain couples TRBV7-8 to TRBJ2-3; perhaps D is TRBD1 or TRBD2 (5 bases each). Germline-derived CDR1 and CDR2 are SGHVS and FQNEAQ. Trimming cost V 0 bases and J 4 bases, with 11 bases left between them. The CDR3 runs 15 residues. The CDR3 loop reads CASSLALGPADTQYF. CDR3 sequence (DNA): TGTGCCAGCAGCTTAGCCCTGGGACCTGCAGATACGCAGTATTTT.

This chain links TRBV18 with TRBJ1-6; D gene unclear. Trimming removed 6 bases from V and 3 bases from J, with 6 bases in between. Germline-derived CDR1 and CDR2 are KGHSH and LQKENI. CDR3 length: 13 residues. The CDR3 here is CASSGIYNSPLHF. The DNA of the CDR3 is TGTGCCAGCTCGGGAATCTATAATTCACCCCTCCACTTT.

In this sample, this clonotype turned up many times. As DNA, the CDR3 is TGTGCCAGCAGCCGTGGGGGAGGGGTCCCCCCGAACACCGGGGAGCTGTTTTTT. Protein product: CASSRGGGVPPNTGELFF. This chain joins TRBV11-1 and TRBJ2-2, with 7 bases that match TRBD2. Germline CDR1 SGHAT, CDR2 FQDESV (reference sequence). CDR3 length equals 18 residues. V lost 5 bases, J lost 0 bases, and 12 bases stayed unmatched.

This clonotype has a handful of counts. This chain uses TRBV6-1 with TRBJ1-4; tentative D call: TRBD1 (5 bases). The germline V and J ends were trimmed by 5 bases and 8 bases, with 18 bases remaining between them. Germline CDR1 reads MNHNS; CDR2 reads SASEGT. This CDR3 region has 15 residues. In DNA form, the CDR3 reads TGTGCCAGCAGTCATCAACAGGAGGGAACCGAAAAACTGTTTTTT. Protein sequence: CASSHQQEGTEKLFF.

The V call is TRBV12-3 or TRBV12-4, the J call TRBJ2-7; 11 nucleotides agree with TRBD2. V shed 5 bases and J 3 bases; nucleotides not matched to a gene: 9. This CDR3 has 16 residues. CDR3 protein: CASSGLLAGVVYEQYF. The DNA for the CDR3 is TGTGCCAGCAGTGGTCTACTAGCGGGAGTCGTCTACGAGCAGTACTTC.

V gene TRBV15 combines with J gene TRBJ2-5; D could derive from TRBD1 or TRBD2 (5 bases each). The germline CDR1 and CDR2 sequences are LNHNV and YYDKDF (reference sequence). Trimming shortened V by 5 bases and J by 2 bases, and 9 bases separated the two germline ends. CDR3 size: 13 residues. CDR3 protein: CATSRDGQETQYF. CDR3 sequence (DNA): TGTGCCACCAGCCGGGACGGACAAGAGACCCAGTACTTC.

The V call is TRBV6-1, the J call TRBJ1-5, with D hard to call. This CDR3 comprises 14 residues. V shed 3 bases and J shed 7 bases, with 13 bases lying between them. CDR1 is MNHNS and CDR2 is SASEGT in the germline V gene. The CDR3 here is CASSEWSEEQPQHF. CDR3 coding DNA: TGTGCCAGCAGTGAGTGGTCTGAGGAACAGCCCCAGCATTTT.

The sample holds a few counts of this clonotype. The CDR3: CAWTIDVTDTQYF. The CDR3, as DNA: TGTGCCTGGACTATAGACGTCACAGATACGCAGTATTTT. The chain joins TRBV30 to TRBJ2-3; D remains ambiguous. The CDR3 extends over 13 amino acids. Trimming cost V 4 bases and J 2 bases, with 10 bases left between them. Germline CDR1 is GTSNPN and CDR2 is SVGIG (reference sequence).

This clonotype was observed a handful of times. The V and J genes are TRBV10-3 and TRBJ1-1; no clear D. Germline CDR1 and CDR2: ENHRY and SYGVKD. Trimming took off 6 bases at V and 0 bases at J, with 8 bases between the two ends. CDR3 length: 13 amino acids. This CDR3 reads CAISRTLNTEAFF. CDR3 nucleotide sequence: TGTGCCATCAGCCGGACCTTGAACACTGAAGCTTTCTTT.

This sequence joins TRBV11-2 and TRBJ1-2, with D tentatively TRBD1 (6 bases). The V and J ends lost 5 bases and 7 bases respectively, with 17 bases between them. This CDR3 is 14 amino acids long. Germline loops: CDR1 SGHAT, CDR2 FQNNGV. The CDR3 loop is CASSAKTGAVGYTF. The CDR3 DNA reads as TGTGCCAGCAGCGCAAAGACGGGGGCGGTTGGCTACACCTTC.

This clonotype was found many times. The chain links TRBV12-3 or TRBV12-4 to TRBJ2-7; 7 bases line up with TRBD1. With V trimmed by 3 bases and J by 6 bases, 8 bases remained unmatched. This CDR3 region has 14 residues. The CDR3 loop is CASSFRQGRAEQYF. CDR3 in DNA: TGTGCCAGCAGTTTCCGACAGGGACGGGCCGAGCAGTACTTC.

The rearrangement uses TRBV6-1 and TRBJ1-1; 9 nucleotides line up with TRBD1. Germline assignment: CDR1 MNHNS and CDR2 SASEGT. The V and J ends lost 5 bases and 8 bases, in that order; junction bases with no gene match: 6. The CDR3 runs 13 residues. The CDR3 region is CASSRQGQGEAFF. For the CDR3, the DNA is TGTGCCAGCAGTCGTCAGGGACAGGGAGAAGCTTTCTTT.

This clonotype was observed a handful of times. J is TRBJ2-5 and V is TRBV6-1, with 7 bases lining up with TRBD2. The CDR3 runs 15 residues. Trimming removed 5 bases from V and 5 bases from J; junction bases left unmatched: 11. From germline, CDR1 is MNHNS and CDR2 SASEGT. The chain's CDR3 is CASSPMGEGRETQYF. The DNA for the CDR3 is TGTGCCAGCAGTCCTATGGGGGAGGGCCGCGAGACCCAGTACTTC.

The chain has TRBV6-4 and TRBJ2-7; 10 nucleotides match TRBD2. The CDR3 covers 16 residues. Germline V CDR1 and CDR2: MRHNA, SNTAGT. Trimming removed 2 bases from V and 5 bases from J; junction bases left unmatched: 9. CDR3 protein: CASSDKASGRFNEQYF. The CDR3 DNA reads as TGTGCCAGCAGTGACAAGGCTAGCGGGAGATTCAACGAGCAGTACTTC.

J is TRBJ2-3 and V is TRBV6-1, with TRBD2 matching over 9 bases. The CDR3 sequence is 16 residues long. CDR1 is MNHNS, CDR2 SASEGT, per germline. J was trimmed by 5 bases and V by 4 bases; bases with no gene match: 10. CDR3 sequence: CASSGYSGGGRDTQYF. As DNA, the CDR3 is TGTGCCAGCAGTGGGTATAGCGGGGGCGGAAGAGATACGCAGTATTTT.

J is TRBJ1-4 and V is TRBV12-3 or TRBV12-4; unclear D gene. V dropped 2 bases and J dropped 8 bases, with 12 bases sitting between them. The CDR3 length is 14 residues. The CDR3 here is CASSLRPEGEKLFF. CDR3 sequence (DNA): TGTGCCAGCAGTTTACGTCCTGAAGGGGAAAAACTGTTTTTT.

This chain uses TRBV12-3 or TRBV12-4 with TRBJ1-6, with D uncertain. V was pared by 0 bases and J by 6 bases, with 18 bases between. The CDR3 covers 18 residues. CDR3 coding DNA: TGTGCCAGCAGTTTAGCCGTGATGAGGGCGACGGGTAATTCACCCCTCCACTTT. It encodes CASSLAVMRATGNSPLHF.

Of note for this clonotype: A read error may account for a junction end that differs from germline. The chain employs TRBV11-1 and TRBJ2-3; TRBD1 is a possible D gene (5 bases). The CDR3 loop spans 13 amino acids. The V gene's germline CDR1 is SGHAT and CDR2 FQDESV (reference sequence). For the CDR3, the DNA is TGTACCAGCAGCTTTCAAGGGGAAGATACGCAGTATTTT. Amino acids: CTSSFQGEDTQYF.

The chain employs TRBV7-9 and TRBJ2-1; 13 positions match TRBD2. The CDR3 sequence is 16 residues long. Germline V gives CDR1 SEHNR, CDR2 FQNEAQ (reference sequence). The V and J ends lost 5 bases and 7 bases, in that order; junction bases with no gene match: 8. CDR3 nucleotide sequence: TGTGCCAGCAGCCAACTAGCGGGAGGGCCTGGAAATGAGCAGTTCTTC. This translates into CASSQLAGGPGNEQFF.

The rearrangement links TRBV2 to TRBJ2-1; D is tentatively TRBD1 or TRBD2 (5 bases each). Trimming took 4 bases from V and 5 from J, leaving 15 bases between them. CDR1 and CDR2 from the germline V gene are SNHLY and FYNNEI. This CDR3 is 15 amino acids long. CDR3 sequence: CASSAGLLTNNEQFF. The CDR3 DNA reads TGTGCCAGCAGTGCGGGGCTCCTTACTAACAATGAGCAGTTCTTC.

This clonotype was observed a few times. This chain links TRBV12-3 or TRBV12-4 with TRBJ1-3; D gene uncertain. The V and J ends lost 6 bases and 0 bases respectively, with 9 bases between them. This CDR3 is built from 14 residues. CDR3 sequence (DNA): TGTGCCAGCAGCGGACTGATCTCTGGAAACACCATATATTTT. This encodes CASSGLISGNTIYF.

CDR3 amino acids: CASSSGTGVSYNSPLHF. For the CDR3, the DNA is TGTGCCAGCAGCTCAGGGACAGGGGTCTCCTATAATTCACCCCTCCACTTT. This rearrangement joins TRBV7-9 to TRBJ1-6; 10 bases line up with TRBD1. Losses at the gene ends were 4 bases for V and 0 bases for J; bases not matched to a gene: 3. Germline V lookup: CDR1 SEHNR, CDR2 FQNEAQ (reference sequence). The CDR3 spans 17 residues.

The V call is TRBV12-3 or TRBV12-4, the J call TRBJ2-1; TRBD1 matches at 7 bases. The CDR3 length is 17 residues. Trimming cost V 3 bases and J 4 bases; bases outside gene matches: 12. The CDR3, as DNA: TGTGCCAGCAGTTTGGGATCCAGGGGGTCAACTTACAATGAGCAGTTCTTC. The encoded protein is CASSLGSRGSTYNEQFF.

CDR3 bases: TGCGCCAGCAGCCCGGGTGGGGAACCTTTGGAGACCCAGTACTTC. It encodes CASSPGGEPLETQYF. The V and J genes are TRBV5-1 and TRBJ2-5; D is ambiguous. The germline gives CDR1 SGHRS, CDR2 YFSETQ. The CDR3 runs 15 residues. Trimming left V 4 bases short and J 5 bases short, with 18 bases between. Drawing the rest from reference TRBV5-1 and TRBJ2-5, the complete variable domain is KAGVTQTPRYLIKTRGQQVTLSCSPISGHRSVSWYQQTPGQGLQFLFEYFSETQRNKGNFPGRFSGRQFSNSRSEMNVSTLELGDSALYLCASSPGGEPLETQYFGPGTRLLVL.

The chain carries TRBV20-1 and TRBJ2-3; D may be TRBD1 or TRBD2 (6 bases each). This CDR3 has 20 residues. The germline V gene has CDR1 DFQATT and CDR2 SNEGSKA (reference sequence). The V end was cut by 0 bases, the J end by 0 bases, with 25 bases between. CDR3 residues: CSARDSFAFLGGPSTDTQYF. The CDR3 DNA follows: TGCAGTGCTAGAGATAGTTTTGCATTCTTGGGGGGCCCTAGCACAGATACGCAGTATTTT.

This clonotype was seen a handful of times. The CDR3 reads CSARDRRGEQYF. The CDR3 DNA reads as TGCAGTGCTAGAGATCGCAGGGGCGAGCAGTACTTC. The chain employs TRBV20-1 and TRBJ2-7, with a possible D match to TRBD1 (6 bases). This CDR3 is 12 amino acids long. Germline V lookup: CDR1 DFQATT, CDR2 SNEGSKA (reference sequence). Trimming stripped 0 bases from V and 6 bases from J, with 9 bases between.

The chain combines TRBV12-3 or TRBV12-4 with TRBJ1-1; D is ambiguous. Deletions cut 7 bases from V and 1 base from J, with 16 bases between. This CDR3 is built from 15 residues. This CDR3 is CASTIDGTRNTEAFF. The DNA of the CDR3 is TGTGCCAGCACCATCGATGGTACCCGGAACACTGAAGCTTTCTTT.

This clonotype was found many times. This chain joins TRBV4-1 and TRBJ2-7; a weak D match, TRBD2 (6 bases). V lost 4 bases to trimming and J lost 3 bases, with 13 bases between them. Per germline, CDR1 MGHRA and CDR2 YSYEKL. The CDR3 is made up of 14 amino acids. The CDR3 protein is CASSRDLLNYEQYF. The CDR3 nucleotides read TGCGCCAGCAGCCGGGACTTACTTAACTACGAGCAGTACTTC.